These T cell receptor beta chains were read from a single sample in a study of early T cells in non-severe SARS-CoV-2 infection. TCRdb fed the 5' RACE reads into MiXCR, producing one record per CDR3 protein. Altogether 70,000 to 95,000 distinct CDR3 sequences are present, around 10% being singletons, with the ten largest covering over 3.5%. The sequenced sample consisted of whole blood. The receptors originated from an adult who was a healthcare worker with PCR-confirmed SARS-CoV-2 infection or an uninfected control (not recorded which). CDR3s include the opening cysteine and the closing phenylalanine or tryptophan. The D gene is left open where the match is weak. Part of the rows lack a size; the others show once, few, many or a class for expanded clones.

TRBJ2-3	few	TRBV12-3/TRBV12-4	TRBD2	CATLSSGGDRTQYF	TGTGCCACCTTATCAAGCGGGGGGGACAGGACGCAGTATTTT
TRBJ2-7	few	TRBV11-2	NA	CASSLDSRPHEQYF	TGTGCCAGCAGCTTAGACTCTCGCCCCCACGAGCAGTACTTC
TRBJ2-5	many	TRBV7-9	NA	CASSLFGQETQYF	TGTGCCAGCAGCTTATTTGGCCAAGAGACCCAGTACTTC
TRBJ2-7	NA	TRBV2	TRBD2	CASSEGRATGLLYEQYF	TGTGCCAGCAGTGAAGGCCGGGCTACGGGACTATTGTACGAGCAGTACTTC
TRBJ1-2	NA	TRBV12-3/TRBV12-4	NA	CASSLSRGTYGYTF	TGTGCCAGCAGTTTATCTAGGGGGACTTATGGCTACACCTTC
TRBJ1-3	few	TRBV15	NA	CATSRDFPTRSGNTIYF	TGTGCCACCAGCAGAGATTTCCCTACTCGGTCTGGAAACACCATATATTTT
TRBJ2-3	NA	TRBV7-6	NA	CASSLGTGVGTQYF	TGTGCCAGCAGCTTAGGAACTGGGGTGGGCACGCAGTATTTT
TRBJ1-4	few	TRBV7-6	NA	CASSLGLQTEKLFF	TGTGCCAGCAGCTTAGGTCTACAGACAGAAAAACTGTTTTTT
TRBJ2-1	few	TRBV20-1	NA	CSARGSRGDEQFF	TGCAGTGCTAGGGGTTCTAGGGGGGATGAGCAGTTCTTC
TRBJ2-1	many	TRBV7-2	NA	CASSLKSRSEQFF	TGTGCCAGCAGCTTAAAATCCCGGAGCGAGCAGTTCTTC
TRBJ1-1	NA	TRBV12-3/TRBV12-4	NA	CASSFVTSAAFF	TGTGCCAGCAGTTTCGTGACCTCCGCAGCTTTCTTT
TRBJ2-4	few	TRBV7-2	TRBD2	CASSLVPSGGNIQYF	TGTGCCAGCAGCTTAGTTCCTAGCGGGGGAAACATTCAGTACTTC
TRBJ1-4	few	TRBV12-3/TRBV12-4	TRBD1	CASRKQGAHPDSEKLFF	TGTGCCAGCAGGAAACAGGGGGCGCATCCTGACTCCGAAAAACTGTTTTTT
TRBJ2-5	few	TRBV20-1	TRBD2	CSVTGLGQETQYF	TGCAGTGTTACTGGACTAGGGCAAGAGACCCAGTACTTC
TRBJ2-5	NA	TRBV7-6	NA	CASSLGWEPHQETQYF	TGTGCCAGCAGCTTAGGTTGGGAGCCCCACCAAGAGACCCAGTACTTC
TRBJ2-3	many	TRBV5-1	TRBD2	CASSLNQRGYTDTQYF	TGCGCCAGCAGCCTAAACCAGCGGGGATACACAGATACGCAGTATTTT
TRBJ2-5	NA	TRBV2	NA	CASSYLWGEETQYF	TGTGCCAGCAGTTATCTATGGGGTGAAGAGACCCAGTACTTC